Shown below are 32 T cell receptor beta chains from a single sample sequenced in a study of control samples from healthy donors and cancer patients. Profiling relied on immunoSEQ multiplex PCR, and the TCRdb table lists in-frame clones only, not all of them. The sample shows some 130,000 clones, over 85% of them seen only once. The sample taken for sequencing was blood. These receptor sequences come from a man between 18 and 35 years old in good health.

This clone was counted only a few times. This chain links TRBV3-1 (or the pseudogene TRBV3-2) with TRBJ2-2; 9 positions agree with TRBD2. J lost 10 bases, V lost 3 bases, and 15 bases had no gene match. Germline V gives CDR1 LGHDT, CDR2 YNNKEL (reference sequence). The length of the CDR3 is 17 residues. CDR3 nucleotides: TGTGCCAGCAGCCAGGGGCTAGCGGGGAAAGGGTCTTTGGAGCTGTTTTTT. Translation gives CASSQGLAGKGSLELFF.

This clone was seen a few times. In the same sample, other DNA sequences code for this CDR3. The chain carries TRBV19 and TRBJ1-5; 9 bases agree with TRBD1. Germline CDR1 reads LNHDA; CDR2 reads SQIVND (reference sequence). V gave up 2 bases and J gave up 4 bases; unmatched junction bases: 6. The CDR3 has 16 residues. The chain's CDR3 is CASSIKAGTGNQPQHF. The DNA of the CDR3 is TGTGCCAGTAGTATAAAGGCCGGGACAGGGAATCAGCCCCAGCATTTT.

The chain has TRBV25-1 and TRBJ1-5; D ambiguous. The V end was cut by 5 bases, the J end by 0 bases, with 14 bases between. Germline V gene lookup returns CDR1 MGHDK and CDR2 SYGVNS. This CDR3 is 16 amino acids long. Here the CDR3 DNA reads TGTGCCAGCAGTAGGAGGGAGCTTAATAGCAATCAGCCCCAGCATTTT. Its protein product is CASSRRELNSNQPQHF.

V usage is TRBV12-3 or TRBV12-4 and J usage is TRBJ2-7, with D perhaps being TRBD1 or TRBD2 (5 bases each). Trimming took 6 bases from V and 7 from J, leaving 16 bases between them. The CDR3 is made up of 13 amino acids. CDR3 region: CASRYRRDREQYF. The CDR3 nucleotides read TGTGCCAGCAGATATAGACGGGACCGTGAGCAGTACTTC.

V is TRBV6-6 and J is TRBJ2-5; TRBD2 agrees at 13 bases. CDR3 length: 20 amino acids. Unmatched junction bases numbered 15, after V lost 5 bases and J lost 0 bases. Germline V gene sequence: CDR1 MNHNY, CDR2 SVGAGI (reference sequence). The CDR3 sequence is CASSPRPGLAGTGNQETQYF. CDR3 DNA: TGTGCCAGCAGTCCAAGGCCGGGACTAGCGGGGACGGGGAACCAAGAGACCCAGTACTTC.

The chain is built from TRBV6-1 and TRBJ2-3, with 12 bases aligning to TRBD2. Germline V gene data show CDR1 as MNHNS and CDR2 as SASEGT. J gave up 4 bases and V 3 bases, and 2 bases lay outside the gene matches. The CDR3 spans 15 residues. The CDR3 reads CASSDLAGGPDTQYF. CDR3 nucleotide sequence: TGTGCCAGCAGTGACCTAGCGGGGGGGCCAGATACGCAGTATTTT.

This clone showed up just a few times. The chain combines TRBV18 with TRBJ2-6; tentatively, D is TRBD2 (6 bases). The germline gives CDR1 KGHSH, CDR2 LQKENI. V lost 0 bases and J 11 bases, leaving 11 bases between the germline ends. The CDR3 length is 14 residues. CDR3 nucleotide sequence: TGTGCCAGCTCACCACCGGAGGGGTTTCACGTCCTGACTTTC. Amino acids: CASSPPEGFHVLTF.

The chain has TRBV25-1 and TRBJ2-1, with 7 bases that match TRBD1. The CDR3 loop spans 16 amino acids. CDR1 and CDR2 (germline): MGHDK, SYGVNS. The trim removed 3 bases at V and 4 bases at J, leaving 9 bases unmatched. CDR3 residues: CASSDPGQSFYNEQFF. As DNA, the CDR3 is TGTGCCAGCAGTGACCCGGGACAGTCCTTTTACAATGAGCAGTTCTTC.

CDR3 DNA sequence: TGCGCCAGCAGCCCCCCAAACACAGGGCCGGGCGGCTACACCTTC. Translating it yields CASSPPNTGPGGYTF. This rearrangement joins TRBV5-1 to TRBJ1-2; a weak D match, TRBD1 (6 bases). Trimming took off 4 bases at V and 8 bases at J, with 21 bases between the two ends. Germline V gene sequence: CDR1 SGHRS, CDR2 YFSETQ. CDR3 length: 15 amino acids. Together with reference TRBV5-1 and TRBJ1-2, the CDR3 gives the full variable domain: KAGVTQTPRYLIKTRGQQVTLSCSPISGHRSVSWYQQTPGQGLQFLFEYFSETQRNKGNFPGRFSGRQFSNSRSEMNVSTLELGDSALYLCASSPPNTGPGGYTFGSGTRLTVV.

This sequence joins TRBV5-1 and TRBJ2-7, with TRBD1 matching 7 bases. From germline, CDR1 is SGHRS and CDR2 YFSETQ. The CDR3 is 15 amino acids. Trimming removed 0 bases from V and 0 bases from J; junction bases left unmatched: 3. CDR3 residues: CASSLGGQTSYEQYF. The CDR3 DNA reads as TGCGCCAGCAGCTTGGGGGGACAGACCTCCTACGAGCAGTACTTC.

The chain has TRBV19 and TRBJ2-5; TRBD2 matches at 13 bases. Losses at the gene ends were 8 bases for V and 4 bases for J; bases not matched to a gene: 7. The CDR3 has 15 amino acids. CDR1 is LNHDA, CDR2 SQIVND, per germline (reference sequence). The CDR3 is CASRRTSGGGETQYF. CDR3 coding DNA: TGTGCCAGTCGAAGGACTAGCGGGGGTGGAGAGACCCAGTACTTC. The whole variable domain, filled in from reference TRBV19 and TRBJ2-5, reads DGGITQSPKYLFRKEGQNVTLSCEQNLNHDAMYWYRQDPGQGLRLIYYSQIVNDFQKGDIAEGYSVSREKKESFPLTVTSAQKNPTAFYLCASRRTSGGGETQYFGPGTRLLVL.

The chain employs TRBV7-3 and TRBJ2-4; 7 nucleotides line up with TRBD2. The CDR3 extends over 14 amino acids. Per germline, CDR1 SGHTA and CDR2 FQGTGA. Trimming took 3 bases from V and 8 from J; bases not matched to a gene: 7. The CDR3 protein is CASSFDGGYDIQYF. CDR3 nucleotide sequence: TGTGCCAGCAGCTTTGACGGGGGGTACGACATTCAGTACTTC.

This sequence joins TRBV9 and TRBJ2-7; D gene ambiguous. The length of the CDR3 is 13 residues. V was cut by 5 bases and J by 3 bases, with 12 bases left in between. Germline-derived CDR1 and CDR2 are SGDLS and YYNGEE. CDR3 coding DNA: TGTGCCAGCAGTGGGGTGGCGAACTACGAGCAGTACTTC. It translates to CASSGVANYEQYF. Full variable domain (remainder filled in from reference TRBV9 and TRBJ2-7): DSGVTQTPKHLITATGQRVTLRCSPRSGDLSVYWYQQSLDQGLQFLIQYYNGEERAKGNILERFSAQQFPDLHSELNLSSLELGDSALYFCASSGVANYEQYFGPGTRLTVT.

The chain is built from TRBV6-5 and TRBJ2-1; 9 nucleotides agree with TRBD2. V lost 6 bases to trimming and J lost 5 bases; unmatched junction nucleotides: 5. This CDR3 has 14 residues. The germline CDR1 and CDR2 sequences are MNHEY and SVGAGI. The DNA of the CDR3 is TGTGCCAGCAGCCTAGCGGGGATGAACAATGAGCAGTTCTTC. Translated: CASSLAGMNNEQFF.

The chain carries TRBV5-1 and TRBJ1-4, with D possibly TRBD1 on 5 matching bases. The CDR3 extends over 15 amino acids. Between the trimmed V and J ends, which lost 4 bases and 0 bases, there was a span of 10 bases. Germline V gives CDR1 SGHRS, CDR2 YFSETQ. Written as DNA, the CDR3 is TGCGCCAGCAGCCGGGACGGCCCAACTAATGAAAAACTGTTTTTT. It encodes CASSRDGPTNEKLFF. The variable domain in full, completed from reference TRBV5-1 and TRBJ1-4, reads KAGVTQTPRYLIKTRGQQVTLSCSPISGHRSVSWYQQTPGQGLQFLFEYFSETQRNKGNFPGRFSGRQFSNSRSEMNVSTLELGDSALYLCASSRDGPTNEKLFFGSGTQLSVL.

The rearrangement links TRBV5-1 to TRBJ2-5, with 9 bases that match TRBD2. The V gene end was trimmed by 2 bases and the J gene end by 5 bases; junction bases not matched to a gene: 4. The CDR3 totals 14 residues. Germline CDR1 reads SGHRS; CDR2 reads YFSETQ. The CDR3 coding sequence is TGCGCCAGCAGCTTACTAGCGGGTACCGAGACCCAGTACTTC. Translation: CASSLLAGTETQYF.

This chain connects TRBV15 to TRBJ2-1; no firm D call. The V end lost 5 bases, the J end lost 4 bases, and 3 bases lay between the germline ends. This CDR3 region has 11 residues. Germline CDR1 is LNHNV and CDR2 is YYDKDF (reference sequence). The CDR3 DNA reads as TGTGCCACCAGCGGATACAATGAGCAGTTCTTC. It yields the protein CATSGYNEQFF.

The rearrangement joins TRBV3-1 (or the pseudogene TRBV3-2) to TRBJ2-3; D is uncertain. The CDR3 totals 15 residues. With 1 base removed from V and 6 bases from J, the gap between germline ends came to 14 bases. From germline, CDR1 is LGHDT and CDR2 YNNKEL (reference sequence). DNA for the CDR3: TGTGCCAGCAGCCAAGGGTCTGACGCCGGGGATACGCAGTATTTT. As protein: CASSQGSDAGDTQYF.

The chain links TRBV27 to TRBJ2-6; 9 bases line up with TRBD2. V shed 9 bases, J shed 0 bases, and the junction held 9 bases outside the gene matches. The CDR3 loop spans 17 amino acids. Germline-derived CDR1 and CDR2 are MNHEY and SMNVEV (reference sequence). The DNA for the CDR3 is TGTGCCAGGGAAGTTAGCGGGGGAAACTCTGGGGCCAACGTCCTGACTTTC. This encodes CAREVSGGNSGANVLTF.

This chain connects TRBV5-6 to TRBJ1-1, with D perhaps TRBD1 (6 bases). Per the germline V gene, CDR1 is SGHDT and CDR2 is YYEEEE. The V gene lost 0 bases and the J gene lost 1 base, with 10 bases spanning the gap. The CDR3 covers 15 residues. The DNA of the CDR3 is TGTGCCAGCAGCTTGGTGGGGGCAGGGAACACTGAAGCTTTCTTT. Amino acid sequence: CASSLVGAGNTEAFF.

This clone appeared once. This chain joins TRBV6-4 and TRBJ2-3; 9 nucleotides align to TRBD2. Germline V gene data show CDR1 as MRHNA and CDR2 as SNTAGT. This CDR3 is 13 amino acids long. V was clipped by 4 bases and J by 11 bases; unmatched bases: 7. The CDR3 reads CASSGRTSAQQYF. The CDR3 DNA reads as TGTGCCAGCAGTGGCCGGACTAGCGCCCAGCAGTATTTT.

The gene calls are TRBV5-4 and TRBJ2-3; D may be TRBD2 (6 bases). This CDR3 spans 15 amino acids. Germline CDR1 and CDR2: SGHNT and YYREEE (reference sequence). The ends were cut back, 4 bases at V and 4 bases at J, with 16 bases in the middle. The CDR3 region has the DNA TGTGCCAGCAGCCCCCGGTCGACTAGTGCAGATACGCAGTATTTT. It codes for CASSPRSTSADTQYF.

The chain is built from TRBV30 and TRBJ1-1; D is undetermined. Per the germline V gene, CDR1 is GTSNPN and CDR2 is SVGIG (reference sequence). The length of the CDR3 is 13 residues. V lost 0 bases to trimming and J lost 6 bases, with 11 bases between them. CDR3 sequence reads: CAWSVNSGAEAFF. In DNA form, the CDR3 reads TGTGCCTGGAGTGTAAATTCTGGCGCTGAAGCTTTCTTT. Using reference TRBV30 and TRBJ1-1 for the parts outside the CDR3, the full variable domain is SQTIHQWPATLVQPVGSPLSLECTVEGTSNPNLYWYRQAAGRGLQLLFYSVGIGQISSEVPQNLSASRPQDRQFILSSKKLLLSDSGFYLCAWSVNSGAEAFFGQGTRLTVV.

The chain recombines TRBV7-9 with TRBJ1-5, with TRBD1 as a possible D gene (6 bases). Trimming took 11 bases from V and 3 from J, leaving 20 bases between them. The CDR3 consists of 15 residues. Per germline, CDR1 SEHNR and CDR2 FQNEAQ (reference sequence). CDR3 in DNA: TGTGCCGGACGACAGAGGAGGGGGTACAATCAGCCCCAGCATTTT. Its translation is CAGRQRRGYNQPQHF.

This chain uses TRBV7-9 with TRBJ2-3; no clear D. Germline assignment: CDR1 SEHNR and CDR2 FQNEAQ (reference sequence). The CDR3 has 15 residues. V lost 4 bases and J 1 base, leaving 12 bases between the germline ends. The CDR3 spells CASSSRPRRTDTQYF. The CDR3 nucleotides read TGTGCCAGCAGCTCCCGTCCTCGTCGCACAGATACGCAGTATTTT. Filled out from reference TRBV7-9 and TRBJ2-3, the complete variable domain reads DTGVSQNPRHKITKRGQNVTFRCDPISEHNRLYWYRQTLGQGPEFLTYFQNEAQLEKSRLLSDRFSAERPKGSFSTLEIQRTEQGDSAMYLCASSSRPRRTDTQYFGPGTRLTVL.

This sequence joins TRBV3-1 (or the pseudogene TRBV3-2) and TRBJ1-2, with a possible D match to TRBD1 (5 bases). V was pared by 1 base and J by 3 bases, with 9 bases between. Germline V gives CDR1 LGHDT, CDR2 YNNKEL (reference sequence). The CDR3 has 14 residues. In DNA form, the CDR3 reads TGTGCCAGCAGCCAAGGGGGCTATTACTATGGCTACACCTTC. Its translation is CASSQGGYYYGYTF.

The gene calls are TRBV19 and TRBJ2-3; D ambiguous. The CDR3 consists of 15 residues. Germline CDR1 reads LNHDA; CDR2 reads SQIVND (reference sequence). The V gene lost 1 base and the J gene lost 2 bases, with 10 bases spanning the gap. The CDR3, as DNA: TGTGCCAGTAGTATAGGGGGTCAGTTCACAGATACGCAGTATTTT. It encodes CASSIGGQFTDTQYF.

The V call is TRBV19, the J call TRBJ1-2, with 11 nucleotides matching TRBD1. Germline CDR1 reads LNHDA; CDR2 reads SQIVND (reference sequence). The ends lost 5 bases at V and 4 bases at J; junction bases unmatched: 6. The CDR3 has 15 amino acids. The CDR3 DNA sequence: TGTGCCAGTAGTGTCGGACAGGGGGCATCCTATGGCTACACCTTC. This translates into CASSVGQGASYGYTF.

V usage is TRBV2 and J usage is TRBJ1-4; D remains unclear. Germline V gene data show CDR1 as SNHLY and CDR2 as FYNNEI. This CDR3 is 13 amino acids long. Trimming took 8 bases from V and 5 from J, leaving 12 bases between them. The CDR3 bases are TGTGCCAGCCGCAGTAGGCAGAATGAAAAACTGTTTTTT. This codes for CASRSRQNEKLFF.

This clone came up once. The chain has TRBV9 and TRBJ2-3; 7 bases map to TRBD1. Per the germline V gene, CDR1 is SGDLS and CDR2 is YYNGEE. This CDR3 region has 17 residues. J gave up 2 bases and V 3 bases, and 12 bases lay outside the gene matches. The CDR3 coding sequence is TGTGCCAGCAGCGCCCCTCGACAGGGATCTACCACAGATACGCAGTATTTT. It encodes CASSAPRQGSTTDTQYF.

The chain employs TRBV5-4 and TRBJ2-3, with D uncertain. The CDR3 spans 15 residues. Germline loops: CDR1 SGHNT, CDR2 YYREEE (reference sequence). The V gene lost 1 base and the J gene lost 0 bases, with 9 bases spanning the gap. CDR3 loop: CASSLSLVSTDTQYF. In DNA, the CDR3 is TGTGCCAGCAGCTTGTCTCTAGTGAGCACAGATACGCAGTATTTT.

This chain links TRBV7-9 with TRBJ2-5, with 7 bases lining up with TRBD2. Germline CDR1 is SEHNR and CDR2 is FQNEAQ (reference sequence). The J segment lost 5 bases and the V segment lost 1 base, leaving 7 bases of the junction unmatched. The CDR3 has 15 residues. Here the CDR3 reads CASSLVGGTKETQYF. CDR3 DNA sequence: TGTGCCAGCAGCTTAGTGGGGGGGACTAAGGAGACCCAGTACTTC.